The 30 T cell receptor beta chains below all came from one sample that was sequenced in a study of T-cell reconstitution after alpha-beta-depleted transplantation in children. During its preparation, the TCRbeta library received unique molecular identifiers. TCRdb recomputed calls from the PCR reads with MiXCR, one row per CDR3 protein. The repertoire holds approximately 650,000 distinct CDR3 sequences, with roughly 13% as singletons. The sample in question was PBMCs, obtained before TCRalphabeta/CD19-depleted stem cell transplant. The source is a girl aged 2-10 years with congenital amegakaryocytic thrombocytopenia, due to receive a stem cell transplant.

Many counts were recorded for this clonotype. The chain recombines TRBV28 with TRBJ2-7, with D possibly matching TRBD2 (5 bases). CDR3 length equals 15 residues. The germline CDR1 and CDR2 sequences are MDHEN and SYDVKM. The V and J ends lost 2 bases and 0 bases respectively, with 11 bases between them. The CDR3 here is CASSLPGINSYEQYF. CDR3 nucleotides: TGTGCCAGCAGTTTACCCGGGATCAACTCCTACGAGCAGTACTTC.

This clonotype was detected a few times. The V and J genes are TRBV5-1 and TRBJ2-1, with TRBD1 identical over 8 bases. Trimming removed 7 bases from V and 4 bases from J; junction bases left unmatched: 13. Per germline, CDR1 SGHRS and CDR2 YFSETQ. CDR3 length: 16 residues. CDR3 nucleotide sequence: TGCGCCAGCTGCGACAGGGGCAGCGGGCCATACAATGAGCAGTTCTTC. Translating gives CASCDRGSGPYNEQFF.

The chain couples TRBV5-1 to TRBJ2-5; 10 positions match TRBD2. The CDR3 is 15 amino acids. The germline V gene has CDR1 SGHRS and CDR2 YFSETQ. V lost 4 bases to trimming and J lost 2 bases; unmatched junction nucleotides: 5. The CDR3 protein is CASSRRTSGQETQYF. CDR3 sequence (DNA): TGCGCCAGCAGCCGCCGGACTAGCGGACAAGAGACCCAGTACTTC.

This clonotype showed up many times. This chain connects TRBV7-6 to TRBJ1-2; 8 bases fit TRBD1. CDR1 and CDR2 from the germline V gene are SGHVS and FNYEAQ. CDR3 length: 15 residues. The ends lost 5 bases at V and 2 bases at J; junction bases unmatched: 7. This chain's CDR3 is CASSPGQGRNYGYTF. CDR3 coding DNA: TGTGCCAGCAGCCCCGGACAGGGCCGGAACTATGGCTACACCTTC.

In its sample, this clonotype was seen many times. This rearrangement joins TRBV12-3 or TRBV12-4 to TRBJ2-7; TRBD1 matches 9 bases. V shed 8 bases and J 3 bases; nucleotides not matched to a gene: 8. The CDR3 consists of 14 residues. The CDR3 loop reads CASGITGGGYEQYF. CDR3 in DNA: TGTGCCAGCGGAATCACAGGGGGCGGCTACGAGCAGTACTTC.

Ten or more counts support this clonotype. J is TRBJ2-3 and V is TRBV20-1; no firm D call. Trimming removed 5 bases at V and 0 bases at J, with 6 bases between. This CDR3 spans 12 amino acids. Germline V CDR1 and CDR2: DFQATT, SNEGSKA (reference sequence). In DNA, the CDR3 is TGCAGTGCTGAAGTGAGCACAGATACGCAGTATTTT. Protein product: CSAEVSTDTQYF.

This clonotype has at least ten counts. The chain links TRBV12-3 or TRBV12-4 to TRBJ2-3; 7 bases are shared with TRBD1. With V trimmed by 8 bases and J by 2 bases, 10 bases remained unmatched. The CDR3 runs 15 residues. In DNA form, the CDR3 reads TGTGCCAGCCCCGAGGGGGCCGATCCCACAGATACGCAGTATTTT. Amino acids: CASPEGADPTDTQYF.

The chain joins TRBV29-1 to TRBJ1-4; no firm D call. There are 12 residues in the CDR3. Germline values: CDR1 SQVTM, CDR2 ANQGSEA. V shed 2 bases and J shed 5 bases, with 6 bases lying between them. CDR3 nucleotide sequence: TGCAGCGTTGAAAAAGAAAATGAAAAACTGTTTTTT. It specifies CSVEKENEKLFF.

In this sample, this clonotype turned up many times. CDR3 loop: CASSFSVLAGLSGANVLTF. The CDR3 DNA follows: TGTGCCAGCAGCTTTTCCGTCCTAGCGGGCCTCTCTGGGGCCAACGTCCTGACTTTC. The chain employs TRBV7-8 and TRBJ2-6, with TRBD2 identical over 8 bases. The CDR3 runs 19 residues. Germline V lookup: CDR1 SGHVS, CDR2 FQNEAQ. Trimming took 3 bases from V and 0 from J; bases not matched to a gene: 10.

Worth noting for this clonotype: A read error may explain this, as a much larger clone is one base away. The rearrangement uses TRBV5-1 and TRBJ2-1; a weak D match, TRBD2 (6 bases). The V end was cut by 0 bases, the J end by 14 bases, with 12 bases between. Germline V CDR1 and CDR2: SGHRS, YFSETQ. This CDR3 has 12 residues. This CDR3 reads CASSLAGDGEFF. The CDR3 DNA is TGCGCCAGCAGCTTGGCGGGGGATGGGGAGTTCTTC.

This rearrangement joins TRBV20-1 to TRBJ2-7; D gene uncertain. V dropped 3 bases and J dropped 1 base, with 13 bases sitting between them. Looked up from germline, CDR1 is DFQATT and CDR2 is SNEGSKA (reference sequence). The CDR3 extends over 14 amino acids. CDR3 in amino acids: CSASLYPESYEQYF. Here the CDR3 DNA reads TGCAGTGCTAGTCTTTATCCCGAGTCCTACGAGCAGTACTTC.

This clonotype was detected only a few times. This chain joins TRBV5-1 and TRBJ2-7; D is uncertain. V gave up 1 base and J gave up 0 bases, with 14 bases separating them. There are 16 residues in the CDR3. The germline V gene has CDR1 SGHRS and CDR2 YFSETQ. CDR3 loop: CASSLSVSSASYEQYF. CDR3 nucleotides: TGCGCCAGCAGCTTGTCTGTCTCTTCAGCCTCCTACGAGCAGTACTTC.

This clonotype has ten or more counts. This chain joins TRBV20-1 and TRBJ1-6; D possibly corresponds to TRBD1 (6 bases). The CDR3 is 15 amino acids. Trimming removed 6 bases from V and 0 bases from J, with 12 bases in between. CDR1 is DFQATT and CDR2 is SNEGSKA in the germline V gene (reference sequence). This CDR3 is CSASPDSSYNSPLHF. The DNA of the CDR3 is TGCAGTGCCTCCCCGGACAGCTCCTATAATTCACCCCTCCACTTT.

This clonotype was observed many times. The rearrangement uses TRBV29-1 and TRBJ2-5, with TRBD1 matching 7 bases. Germline V gives CDR1 SQVTM, CDR2 ANQGSEA. The CDR3 covers 14 residues. The J segment lost 4 bases and the V segment lost 6 bases, leaving 11 bases of the junction unmatched. Here the CDR3 reads CSVRGQVRGETQYF. CDR3 DNA sequence: TGCAGCGTACGAGGACAGGTCCGAGGAGAGACCCAGTACTTC.

This clonotype was counted ten times or more. The V call is TRBV7-2, the J call TRBJ2-7; no definite D call. This CDR3 is 13 amino acids long. The V gene's germline CDR1 is SGHTA and CDR2 FQGNSA. The V end lost 5 bases, the J end lost 2 bases, and 10 bases lay between the germline ends. The chain's CDR3 is CASSLTVAYEQYF. CDR3 DNA sequence: TGTGCCAGCAGCCTCACAGTAGCCTACGAGCAGTACTTC.

This clonotype has a handful of counts. V is TRBV14 and J is TRBJ2-7; D remains ambiguous. Germline values: CDR1 SGHDN, CDR2 FVKESK. The V end was cut by 4 bases, the J end by 3 bases, with 7 bases between. The CDR3 is made up of 12 amino acids. The CDR3, as DNA: TGTGCCAGCAGCCGCTTTGTCTACGAGCAGTACTTC. Translating gives CASSRFVYEQYF.

The chain joins TRBV27 to TRBJ1-1, with D perhaps matching TRBD1 (5 bases). CDR1 is MNHEY and CDR2 is SMNVEV in the germline V gene (reference sequence). With 6 bases removed from V and 3 bases from J, the gap between germline ends came to 20 bases. This CDR3 has 16 residues. CDR3 sequence reads: CASSRGAGQRDTEAFF. DNA for the CDR3: TGTGCCAGCAGCCGAGGCGCGGGGCAGCGAGACACTGAAGCTTTCTTT.

In its sample, this clonotype was seen many times. V is TRBV12-3 or TRBV12-4 and J is TRBJ2-1, with TRBD2 identical over 12 bases. After removal of 6 bases from V and 7 bases from J, the junction contained 10 bases not matched to a gene. This CDR3 comprises 16 residues. This CDR3 reads CASRKIRLAGDNEQFF. The CDR3 nucleotides are TGTGCCAGCAGGAAGATTCGACTAGCGGGAGATAATGAGCAGTTCTTC.

This chain connects TRBV18 to TRBJ1-1, with no clear D. V lost 3 bases and J 3 bases, leaving 8 bases between the germline ends. This CDR3 region has 13 residues. CDR1 KGHSH and CDR2 LQKENI come from the germline V gene. The CDR3 region is CASSPREDTEAFF. The CDR3 DNA sequence: TGTGCCAGCTCACCCAGAGAGGACACTGAAGCTTTCTTT.

This clonotype was counted ten times or more. The rearrangement links TRBV12-3 or TRBV12-4 to TRBJ2-1; unclear D gene. The V and J ends lost 1 base and 10 bases respectively, with 11 bases between them. The CDR3 is made up of 13 amino acids. CDR3 sequence (DNA): TGTGCCAGCAGTTTAGGGCCGTTCGGAGAGCAGTTCTTC. This gives the protein CASSLGPFGEQFF.

This clonotype was counted ten times or more. This sequence joins TRBV30 and TRBJ2-3, with D tentatively TRBD1 (6 bases). Germline loops: CDR1 GTSNPN, CDR2 SVGIG (reference sequence). Deletions cut 4 bases from V and 2 bases from J, with 13 bases between. This CDR3 is 14 amino acids long. This CDR3 reads CAWNTGISTDTQYF. The CDR3 nucleotides read TGTGCCTGGAACACAGGGATTTCCACAGATACGCAGTATTTT.

This clonotype was counted ten times or more. This chain connects TRBV20-1 to TRBJ2-7; 8 nucleotides agree with TRBD2. V was pared by 2 bases and J by 3 bases, with 3 bases of the junction left unmatched. This CDR3 is built from 13 residues. Germline lookup yields CDR1 DFQATT and CDR2 SNEGSKA (reference sequence). CDR3 sequence (DNA): TGCAGTGCTAGATGGACTAGCAGCTACGAGCAGTACTTC. Its translation is CSARWTSSYEQYF.

This sequence joins TRBV4-1 and TRBJ2-1; D is uncertain. CDR1 and CDR2 from the germline V gene are MGHRA and YSYEKL. The CDR3 has 14 residues. V dropped 3 bases and J dropped 7 bases, with 13 bases sitting between them. Here the CDR3 reads CASSHLHRGNEQFF. CDR3 nucleotide sequence: TGCGCCAGCAGCCACTTACACCGTGGGAATGAGCAGTTCTTC.

Many counts were recorded for this clonotype. The gene calls are TRBV20-1 and TRBJ2-1; D is perhaps TRBD1 (6 bases). This CDR3 region has 13 residues. Trimming stripped 1 base from V and 9 bases from J, with 13 bases between. Germline V lookup: CDR1 DFQATT, CDR2 SNEGSKA (reference sequence). The CDR3 DNA reads TGCAGTGCTAGAGCTTCAGGGGCGGGTGAGCAGTTCTTC. Its protein is CSARASGAGEQFF.

This clonotype was seen at least ten times. This sequence joins TRBV5-1 and TRBJ1-4; D is ambiguous. Trimming took 0 bases from V and 0 from J, leaving 12 bases between them. CDR1 is SGHRS and CDR2 is YFSETQ in the germline V gene. The CDR3 has 17 residues. CDR3 DNA: TGCGCCAGCAGCTTGGACCCGGTTATTGCAACTAATGAAAAACTGTTTTTT. Protein: CASSLDPVIATNEKLFF.

The V and J genes are TRBV7-8 and TRBJ2-7, with D perhaps being TRBD1 or TRBD2 (5 bases each). The CDR3 is 15 residues long. The V end was cut by 2 bases, the J end by 6 bases, with 17 bases between. CDR1 and CDR2 from the germline V gene are SGHVS and FQNEAQ. In nucleotides, the CDR3 is TGTGCCAGCAGCTTACAAAAGGCTTACGGGGCCGAGCAGTACTTC. It specifies CASSLQKAYGAEQYF. Together with reference TRBV7-8 and TRBJ2-7, the CDR3 gives the full variable domain: GAGVSQSPRYKVAKRGQDVALRCDPISGHVSLFWYQQALGQGPEFLTYFQNEAQLDKSGLPSDRFFAERPEGSVSTLKIQRTQQEDSAVYLCASSLQKAYGAEQYFGPGTRLTVT.

This clonotype was seen at least ten times. The J gene is TRBJ2-1, the V gene TRBV20-1; 8 bases are a match to TRBD2. Germline lookup yields CDR1 DFQATT and CDR2 SNEGSKA (reference sequence). The V and J ends lost 0 bases and 4 bases, in that order; junction bases with no gene match: 8. The CDR3 contains 16 residues. Here the CDR3 DNA reads TGCAGTGCTAGAGATCTCCGGGCTAGCGGGTACAATGAGCAGTTCTTC. Amino acids: CSARDLRASGYNEQFF.

This chain connects TRBV27 to TRBJ2-1; 12 bases fit TRBD2. Germline-derived CDR1 and CDR2 are MNHEY and SMNVEV (reference sequence). V was clipped by 5 bases and J by 4 bases; unmatched bases: 6. The CDR3 is 16 residues long. CDR3: CASSLGLAGPYNEQFF. The CDR3 DNA reads as TGTGCCAGCAGTCTAGGACTAGCGGGACCTTACAATGAGCAGTTCTTC.

In this sample, this clonotype turned up many times. J is TRBJ1-2 and V is TRBV7-8; D ambiguous. Germline loops: CDR1 SGHVS, CDR2 FQNEAQ. V dropped 5 bases and J dropped 0 bases, with 13 bases sitting between them. This CDR3 contains 15 residues. The CDR3 spells CASSPTLEANYGYTF. The CDR3 bases are TGTGCCAGCAGCCCAACTTTGGAGGCTAACTATGGCTACACCTTC.

The chain is built from TRBV5-1 and TRBJ2-7; 9 bases align to TRBD1. This CDR3 comprises 13 residues. V gave up 4 bases and J gave up 5 bases; unmatched junction bases: 4. From germline, CDR1 is SGHRS and CDR2 YFSETQ. The CDR3 loop is CASSPGTGNEQYF. CDR3 nucleotide sequence: TGCGCCAGCAGCCCCGGGACAGGGAACGAGCAGTACTTC.